This record covers a single T cell receptor (beta chain). The germline CDR1 and CDR2 sequences are SEHNR and FQNEAQ (reference sequence). There are 12 residues in the CDR3. Trimming removed 2 bases at V and 6 bases at J, with 7 bases between. These data come from a study of cytomegalovirus exposure and HLA in healthy donors. Primers included in the PCR were 60 Vbeta and 13 Jbeta primers. Generated by immunoSEQ multiplex PCR, the TCRdb table keeps only in-frame clones and is missing some. The sample lists 150,000 to 200,000 clones, about 9% occurring once. This TCR came from a woman aged 25 to 39 in good health and CMV-seropositive. V is TRBV7-9 and J is TRBJ1-1; D unresolved. Material for sequencing was PBMCs. The CDR3 sequence is CASSLNAAEAFF. CDR3 DNA: TGTGCCAGCAGCTTAAACGCAGCTGAAGCTTTCTTT.